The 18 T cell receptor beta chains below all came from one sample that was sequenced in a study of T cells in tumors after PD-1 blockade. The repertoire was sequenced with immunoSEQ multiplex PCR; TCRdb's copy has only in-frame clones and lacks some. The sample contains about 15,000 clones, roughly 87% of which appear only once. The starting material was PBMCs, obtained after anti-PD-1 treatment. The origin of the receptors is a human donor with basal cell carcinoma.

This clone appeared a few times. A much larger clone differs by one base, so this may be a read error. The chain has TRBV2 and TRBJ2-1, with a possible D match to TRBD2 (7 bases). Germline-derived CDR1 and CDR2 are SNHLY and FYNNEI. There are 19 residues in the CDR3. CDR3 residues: CASCEGGAGVGSSYNEQFF. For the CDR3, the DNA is TGTGCCAGCTGTGAAGGGGGGGCGGGGGTGGGGAGCTCCTACAATGAGCAGTTCTTC.

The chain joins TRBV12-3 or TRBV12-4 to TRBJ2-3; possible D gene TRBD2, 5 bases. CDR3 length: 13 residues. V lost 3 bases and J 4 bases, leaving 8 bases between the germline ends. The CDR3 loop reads CASSFSAADTQYF. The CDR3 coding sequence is TGTGCCAGCAGTTTTAGCGCGGCAGATACGCAGTATTTT.

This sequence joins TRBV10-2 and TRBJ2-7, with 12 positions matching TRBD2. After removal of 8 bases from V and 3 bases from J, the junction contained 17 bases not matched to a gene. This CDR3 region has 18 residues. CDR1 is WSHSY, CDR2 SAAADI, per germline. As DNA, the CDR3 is TGCGCCAGCCGTCCGTCGGGGACTAGCGGGCCGTTGGGCTACGAGCAGTACTTC. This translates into CASRPSGTSGPLGYEQYF.

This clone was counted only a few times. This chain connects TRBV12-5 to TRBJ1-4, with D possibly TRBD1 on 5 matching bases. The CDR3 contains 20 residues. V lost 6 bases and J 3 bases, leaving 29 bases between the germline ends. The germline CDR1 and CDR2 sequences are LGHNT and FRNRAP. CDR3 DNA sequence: TGTGCTAGTGGCCGAATCGGGAGACCCGGGGCCCGGAGAGCTAATGAAAAACTGTTTTTT. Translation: CASGRIGRPGARRANEKLFF.

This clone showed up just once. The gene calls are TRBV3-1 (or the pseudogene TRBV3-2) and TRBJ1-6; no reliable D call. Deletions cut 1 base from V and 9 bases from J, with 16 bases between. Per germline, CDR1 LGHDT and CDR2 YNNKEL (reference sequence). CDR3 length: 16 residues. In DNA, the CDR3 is TGTGCCAGCAGCCAAGGGTCGGCCGCGTGGTTTTCACCCCTCCACTTT. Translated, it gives CASSQGSAAWFSPLHF.

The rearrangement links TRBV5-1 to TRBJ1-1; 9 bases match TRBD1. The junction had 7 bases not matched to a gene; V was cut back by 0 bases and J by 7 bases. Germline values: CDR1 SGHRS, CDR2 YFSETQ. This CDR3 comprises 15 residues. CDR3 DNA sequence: TGCGCCAGCAGCTTGGCGGACAGGGGAGGAGGTGAAGCTTTCTTT. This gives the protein CASSLADRGGGEAFF.

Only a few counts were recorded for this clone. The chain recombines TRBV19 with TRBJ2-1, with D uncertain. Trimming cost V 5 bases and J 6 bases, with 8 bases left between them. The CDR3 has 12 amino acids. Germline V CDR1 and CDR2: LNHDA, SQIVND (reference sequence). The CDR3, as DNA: TGTGCCAGTAGTCAACCGCGCAATGAGCAGTTCTTC. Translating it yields CASSQPRNEQFF.

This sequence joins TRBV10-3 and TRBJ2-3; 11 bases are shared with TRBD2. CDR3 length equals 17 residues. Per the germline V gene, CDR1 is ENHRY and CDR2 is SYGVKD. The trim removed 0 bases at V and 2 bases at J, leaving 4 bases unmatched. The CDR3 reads CAISESLAGATTDTQYF. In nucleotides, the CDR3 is TGTGCCATCAGTGAGTCACTAGCGGGAGCTACCACAGATACGCAGTATTTT.

The CDR3 is CASSYSSGGEQFF. The CDR3 DNA reads as TGTGCCAGCAGTTACTCGAGCGGGGGTGAGCAGTTCTTC. The gene calls are TRBV6-5 and TRBJ2-1, with TRBD2 identical over 8 bases. Trimming took 0 bases from V and 9 from J; bases not matched to a gene: 1. The CDR3 has 13 residues. Germline V gene data show CDR1 as MNHEY and CDR2 as SVGAGI.

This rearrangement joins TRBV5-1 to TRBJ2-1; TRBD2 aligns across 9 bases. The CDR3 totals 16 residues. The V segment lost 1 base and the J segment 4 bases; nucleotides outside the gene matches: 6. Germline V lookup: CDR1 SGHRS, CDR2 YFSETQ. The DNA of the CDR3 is TGCGCCAGCAGCTTGCTACCTAGCGGGGAATACAATGAGCAGTTCTTC. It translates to CASSLLPSGEYNEQFF.

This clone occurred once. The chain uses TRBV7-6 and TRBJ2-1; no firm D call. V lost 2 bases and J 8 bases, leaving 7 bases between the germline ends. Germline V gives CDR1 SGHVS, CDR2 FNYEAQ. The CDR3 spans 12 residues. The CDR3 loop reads CASSLTFDEQFF. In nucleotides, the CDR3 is TGTGCCAGCAGCTTAACTTTCGATGAGCAGTTCTTC.

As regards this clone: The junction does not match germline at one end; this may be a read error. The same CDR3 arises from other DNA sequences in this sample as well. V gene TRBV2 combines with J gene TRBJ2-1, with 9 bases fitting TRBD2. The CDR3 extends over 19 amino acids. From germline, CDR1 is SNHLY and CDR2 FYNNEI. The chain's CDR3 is CARSYGGAREGSSYNEQFF. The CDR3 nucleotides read TGTGCCCGCAGTTACGGGGGGGCGCGGGAGGGGAGCTCCTACAATGAGCAGTTCTTC.

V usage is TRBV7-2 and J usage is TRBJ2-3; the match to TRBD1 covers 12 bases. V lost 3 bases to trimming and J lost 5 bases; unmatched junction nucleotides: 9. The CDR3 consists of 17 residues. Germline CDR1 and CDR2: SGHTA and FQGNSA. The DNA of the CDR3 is TGTGCCAGCAGCTTCACTGGCGGGACAGGGGGCATAGATACGCAGTATTTT. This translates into CASSFTGGTGGIDTQYF. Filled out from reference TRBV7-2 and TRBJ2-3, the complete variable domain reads GAGVSQSPSNKVTEKGKDVELRCDPISGHTALYWYRQSLGQGLEFLIYFQGNSAPDKSGLPSDRFSAERTGGSVSTLTIQRTQQEDSAVYLCASSFTGGTGGIDTQYFGPGTRLTVL.

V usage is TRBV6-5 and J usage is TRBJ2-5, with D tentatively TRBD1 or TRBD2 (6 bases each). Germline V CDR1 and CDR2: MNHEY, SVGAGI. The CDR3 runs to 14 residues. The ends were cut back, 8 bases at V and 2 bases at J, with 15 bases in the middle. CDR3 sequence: CASLDWGAQETQYF. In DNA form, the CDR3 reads TGTGCCAGCCTGGATTGGGGGGCACAAGAGACCCAGTACTTC.

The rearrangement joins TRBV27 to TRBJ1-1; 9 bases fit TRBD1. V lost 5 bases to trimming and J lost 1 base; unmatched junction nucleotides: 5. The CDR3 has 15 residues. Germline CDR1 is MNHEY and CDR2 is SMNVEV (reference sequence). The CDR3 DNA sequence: TGTGCCAGCAGTGCACCGGGACAGGGGAACACTGAAGCTTTCTTT. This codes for CASSAPGQGNTEAFF.

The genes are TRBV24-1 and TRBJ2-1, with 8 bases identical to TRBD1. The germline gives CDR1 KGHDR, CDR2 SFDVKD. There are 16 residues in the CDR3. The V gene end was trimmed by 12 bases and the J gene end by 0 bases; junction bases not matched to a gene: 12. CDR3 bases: TGTGCCGCCTCCTCGTCCGGGACAGGCTCCTACAATGAGCAGTTCTTC. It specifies CAASSSGTGSYNEQFF.

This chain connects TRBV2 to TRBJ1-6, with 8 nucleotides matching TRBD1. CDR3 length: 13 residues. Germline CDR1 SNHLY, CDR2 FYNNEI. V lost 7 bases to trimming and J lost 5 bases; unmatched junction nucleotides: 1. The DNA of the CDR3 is TGTGCCAGCAAGACAGGGGATAATTCACCCCTCCACTTT. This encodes CASKTGDNSPLHF.

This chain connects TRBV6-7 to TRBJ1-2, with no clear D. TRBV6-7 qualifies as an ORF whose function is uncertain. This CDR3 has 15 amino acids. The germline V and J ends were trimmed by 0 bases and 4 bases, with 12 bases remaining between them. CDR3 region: CASSYSKAARYGYTF. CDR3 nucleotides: TGTGCCAGCAGTTACTCGAAGGCAGCTCGCTATGGCTACACCTTC.